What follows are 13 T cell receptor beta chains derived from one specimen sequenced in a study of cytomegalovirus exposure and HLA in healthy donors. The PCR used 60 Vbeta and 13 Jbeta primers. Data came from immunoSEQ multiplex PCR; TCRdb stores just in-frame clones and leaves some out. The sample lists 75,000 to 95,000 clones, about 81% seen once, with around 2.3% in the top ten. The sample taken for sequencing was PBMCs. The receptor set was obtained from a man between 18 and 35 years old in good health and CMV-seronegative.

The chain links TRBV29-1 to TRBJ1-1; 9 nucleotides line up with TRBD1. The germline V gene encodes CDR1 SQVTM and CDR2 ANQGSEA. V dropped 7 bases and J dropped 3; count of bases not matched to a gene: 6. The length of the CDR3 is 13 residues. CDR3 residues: CSARDREYTEAFF. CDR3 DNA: TGCAGCGCCCGGGACAGGGAGTACACTGAAGCTTTCTTT.

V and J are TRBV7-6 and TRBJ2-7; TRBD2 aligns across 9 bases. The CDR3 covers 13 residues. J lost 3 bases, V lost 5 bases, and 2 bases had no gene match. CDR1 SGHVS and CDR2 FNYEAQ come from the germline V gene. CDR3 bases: TGTGCCAGCAGCACGACTAGCGGCTACGAGCAGTACTTC. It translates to CASSTTSGYEQYF. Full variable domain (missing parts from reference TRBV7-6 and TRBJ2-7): GAGVSQSPRYKVTKRGQDVALRCDPISGHVSLYWYRQALGQGPEFLTYFNYEAQQDKSGLPNDRFSAERPEGSISTLTIQRTEQRDSAMYRCASSTTSGYEQYFGPGTRLTVT.

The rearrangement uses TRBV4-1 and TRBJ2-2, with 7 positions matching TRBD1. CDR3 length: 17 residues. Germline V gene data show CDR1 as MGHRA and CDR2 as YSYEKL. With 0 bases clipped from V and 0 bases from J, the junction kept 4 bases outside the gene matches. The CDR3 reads CASSQDRGQTNTGELFF. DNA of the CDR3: TGCGCCAGCAGCCAAGATAGGGGACAGACGAACACCGGGGAGCTGTTTTTT.

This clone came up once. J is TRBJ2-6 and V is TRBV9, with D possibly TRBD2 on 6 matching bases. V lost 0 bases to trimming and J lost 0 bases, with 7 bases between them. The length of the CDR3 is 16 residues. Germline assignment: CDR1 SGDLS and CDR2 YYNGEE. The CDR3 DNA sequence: TGTGCCAGCAGCGTAGGGGGAGGCTCTGGGGCCAACGTCCTGACTTTC. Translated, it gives CASSVGGGSGANVLTF.

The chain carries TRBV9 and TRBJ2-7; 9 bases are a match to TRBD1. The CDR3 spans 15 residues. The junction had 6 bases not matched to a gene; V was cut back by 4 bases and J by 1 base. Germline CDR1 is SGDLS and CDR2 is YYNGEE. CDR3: CASSPRGTGSYEQYF. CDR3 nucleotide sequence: TGTGCCAGCAGCCCCCGGGGGACAGGGTCCTACGAGCAGTACTTC.

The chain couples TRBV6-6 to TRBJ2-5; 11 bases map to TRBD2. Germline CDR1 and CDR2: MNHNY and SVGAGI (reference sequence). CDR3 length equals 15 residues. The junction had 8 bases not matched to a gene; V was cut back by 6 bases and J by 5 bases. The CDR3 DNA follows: TGTGCCAGCAGCTTGACTAGCGGGAAGTCGGAGACCCAGTACTTC. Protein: CASSLTSGKSETQYF.

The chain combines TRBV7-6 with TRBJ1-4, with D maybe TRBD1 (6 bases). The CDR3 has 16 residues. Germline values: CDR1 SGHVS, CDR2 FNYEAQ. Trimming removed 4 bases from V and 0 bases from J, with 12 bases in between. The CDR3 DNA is TGTGCCAGCAGCTCTGGACAGTTGGCAACTAATGAAAAACTGTTTTTT. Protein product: CASSSGQLATNEKLFF.

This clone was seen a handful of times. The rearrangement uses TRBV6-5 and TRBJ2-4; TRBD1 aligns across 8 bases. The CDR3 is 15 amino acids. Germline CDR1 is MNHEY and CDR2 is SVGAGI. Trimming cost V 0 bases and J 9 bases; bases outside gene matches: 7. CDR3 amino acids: CASSYSGQGPAIQYF. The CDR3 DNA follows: TGTGCCAGCAGTTACTCCGGACAGGGTCCGGCCATTCAGTACTTC.

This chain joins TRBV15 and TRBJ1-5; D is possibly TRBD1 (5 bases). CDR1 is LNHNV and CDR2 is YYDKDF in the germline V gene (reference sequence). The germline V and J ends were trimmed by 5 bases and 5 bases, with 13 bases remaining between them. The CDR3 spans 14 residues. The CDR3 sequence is CATSSTPGDQPQHF. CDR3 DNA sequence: TGTGCCACCAGCTCCACCCCGGGGGATCAGCCCCAGCATTTT.

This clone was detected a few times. CDR3 in amino acids: CASSLAGTGREAFF. DNA for the CDR3: TGCGCCAGCAGCTTGGCCGGGACAGGGCGAGAAGCTTTCTTT. The chain joins TRBV5-1 to TRBJ1-1; the match to TRBD1 covers 9 bases. CDR3 length equals 14 residues. Per the germline V gene, CDR1 is SGHRS and CDR2 is YFSETQ. V was clipped by 0 bases and J by 8 bases; unmatched bases: 5.

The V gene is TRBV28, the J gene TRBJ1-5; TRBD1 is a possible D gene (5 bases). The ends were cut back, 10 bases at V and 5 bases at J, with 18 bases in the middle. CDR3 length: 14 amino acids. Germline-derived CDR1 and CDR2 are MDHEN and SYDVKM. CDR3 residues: CATGLVGDDQPQHF. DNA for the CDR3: TGTGCCACCGGCTTAGTAGGGGATGATCAGCCCCAGCATTTT.

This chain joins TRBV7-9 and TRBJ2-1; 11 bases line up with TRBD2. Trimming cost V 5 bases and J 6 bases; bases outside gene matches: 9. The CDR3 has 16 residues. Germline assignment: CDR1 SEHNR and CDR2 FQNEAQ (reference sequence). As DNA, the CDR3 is TGTGCCAGCAGCCCCATAGCGGGAGGGCCAGTCAATGAGCAGTTCTTC. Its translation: CASSPIAGGPVNEQFF.

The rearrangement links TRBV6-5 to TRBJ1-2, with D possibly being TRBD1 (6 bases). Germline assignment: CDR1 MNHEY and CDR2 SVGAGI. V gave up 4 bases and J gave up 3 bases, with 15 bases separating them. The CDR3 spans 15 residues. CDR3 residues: CASSLGQPGDYGYTF. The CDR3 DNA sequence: TGTGCCAGCAGTTTAGGACAGCCCGGGGACTATGGCTACACCTTC.